The 17 T cell receptor beta chains reported below all come from one sample, sequenced in a study of response to subunit inactivated influenza vaccine. A single record per CDR3 protein comes from TCRdb applying MiXCR to the RT-PCR reads. Of almost 250,000 distinct CDR3 sequences detected, approximately 12% appear once; the ten largest clones hold over 6.5%. The source material was non-naive T cells sorted from PBMCs, sampled less than 15 days before vaccination. The receptor source for this set is a man between 45 and 60 years old who received an inactivated influenza vaccine.

This chain links TRBV7-3 with TRBJ2-5; D is uncertain. Germline V gene data show CDR1 as SGHTA and CDR2 as FQGTGA. The CDR3 extends over 15 amino acids. Trimming removed 2 bases at V and 1 base at J, with 11 bases between. CDR3 DNA sequence: TGTGCCAGCAGCTTAGGCGCCCGAGCCCAAGAGACCCAGTACTTC. This encodes CASSLGARAQETQYF.

V and J are TRBV7-2 and TRBJ2-2; D perhaps matches TRBD1 (5 bases). The V gene's germline CDR1 is SGHTA and CDR2 FQGNSA. CDR3 length: 13 residues. V shed 5 bases and J shed 7 bases, with 11 bases lying between them. CDR3 in amino acids: CASSPRGVGELFF. The CDR3 nucleotides read TGTGCCAGCAGCCCAAGGGGCGTCGGGGAGCTGTTTTTT.

J is TRBJ2-7 and V is TRBV5-6; no clear D. CDR1 is SGHDT and CDR2 is YYEEEE in the germline V gene. This CDR3 is built from 15 residues. V lost 4 bases and J lost 0, with 14 bases in between. This chain's CDR3 is CASSLPGPSSYEQYF. The DNA for the CDR3 is TGTGCCAGCAGCCTCCCCGGTCCGAGCTCCTACGAGCAGTACTTC.

The table lists this clonotype with a few counts. The gene calls are TRBV7-2 and TRBJ2-5; TRBD2 agrees at 11 bases. V shed 3 bases, J shed 4 bases, and the junction held 4 bases outside the gene matches. Germline assignment: CDR1 SGHTA and CDR2 FQGNSA. The CDR3 has 15 amino acids. The CDR3 nucleotides are TGTGCCAGCAGCTTTAGCGGGGGGGCCGGAGAGACCCAGTACTTC. Translated: CASSFSGGAGETQYF.

This clonotype was recorded a few times. J is TRBJ2-7 and V is TRBV20-1; no clear D. V lost 3 bases and J lost 2, with 5 bases in between. This CDR3 comprises 11 residues. Germline CDR1 and CDR2: DFQATT and SNEGSKA (reference sequence). The CDR3 region is CSASKAYEQYF. The DNA of the CDR3 is TGCAGTGCTAGTAAAGCCTACGAGCAGTACTTC.

The rearrangement joins TRBV15 to TRBJ1-5; possible D gene TRBD1, 6 bases. The germline gives CDR1 LNHNV, CDR2 YYDKDF (reference sequence). V shed 2 bases and J shed 3 bases, with 11 bases lying between them. The length of the CDR3 is 15 residues. The CDR3 is CATSRSGQPNQPQHF. CDR3 sequence (DNA): TGTGCCACCAGCAGAAGTGGACAGCCCAATCAGCCCCAGCATTTT.

This clonotype was counted only a few times. The chain has TRBV20-1 and TRBJ2-7; the D gene is possibly TRBD1 (6 bases). Trimming took 7 bases from V and 5 from J, leaving 15 bases between them. Germline V gives CDR1 DFQATT, CDR2 SNEGSKA (reference sequence). This CDR3 is built from 12 residues. Here the CDR3 reads CSVYSPGDEQYF. For the CDR3, the DNA is TGCAGTGTTTATTCACCAGGGGACGAGCAGTACTTC.

V is TRBV5-1 and J is TRBJ2-1, with a weak D call TRBD2 (6 bases). V gave up 3 bases and J gave up 4 bases, with 14 bases separating them. This CDR3 is 15 amino acids long. The germline V gene has CDR1 SGHRS and CDR2 YFSETQ. The CDR3 protein is CASSSGGAGYNEQFF. The DNA of the CDR3 is TGCGCCAGCAGCTCGGGCGGGGCAGGGTACAATGAGCAGTTCTTC.

The rearrangement joins TRBV15 to TRBJ1-4; 7 bases line up with TRBD1. Trimming at V came to 5 bases and at J to 8 bases, leaving 5 bases not matched to a gene. Per germline, CDR1 LNHNV and CDR2 YYDKDF (reference sequence). The CDR3 spans 13 residues. In DNA, the CDR3 is TGTGCCACCAGCCCCAGGGGGACCGAAAAACTGTTTTTT. This codes for CATSPRGTEKLFF.

The chain combines TRBV28 with TRBJ2-7, with unresolved D. Germline CDR1 is MDHEN and CDR2 is SYDVKM. The V end lost 3 bases, the J end lost 3 bases, and 6 bases lay between the germline ends. This CDR3 comprises 12 residues. CDR3 residues: CASSFPHYEQYF. The CDR3 DNA is TGTGCCAGCAGTTTTCCCCACTACGAGCAGTACTTC.

This clonotype has only a few counts. The chain has TRBV12-3 or TRBV12-4 and TRBJ1-1, with a tentative D call TRBD1 (5 bases). Between the trimmed V and J ends, which lost 3 bases and 6 bases, there was a span of 11 bases. This CDR3 spans 13 amino acids. The CDR3 is CASSFNTGSEAFF. The CDR3 DNA reads as TGTGCCAGCAGTTTTAATACAGGCTCTGAAGCTTTCTTT.

This clonotype was counted between two and nine times. This rearrangement joins TRBV9 to TRBJ2-7; D remains unclear. Deletions cut 1 base from V and 4 bases from J, with 9 bases between. CDR3 size: 13 residues. Germline V gene sequence: CDR1 SGDLS, CDR2 YYNGEE. The CDR3 region has the DNA TGTGCCAGCAGCGTAATACCCGGGTACGAGCAGTACTTC. Its protein is CASSVIPGYEQYF.

This clonotype has more than one count but fewer than ten. The V gene is TRBV10-3, the J gene TRBJ2-1, with a tentative D call TRBD2 (6 bases). Germline V gene data show CDR1 as ENHRY and CDR2 as SYGVKD. The ends were cut back, 8 bases at V and 3 bases at J, with 11 bases in the middle. The CDR3 has 13 residues. CDR3 region: CAIGRDFYNEQFF. In DNA, the CDR3 is TGTGCCATCGGCAGGGACTTCTACAATGAGCAGTTCTTC.

V gene TRBV2 combines with J gene TRBJ1-5, with 10 bases fitting TRBD1. V lost 7 bases to trimming and J lost 0 bases; unmatched junction nucleotides: 6. Germline V gene sequence: CDR1 SNHLY, CDR2 FYNNEI. The CDR3 covers 16 residues. In DNA, the CDR3 is TGTGCCAGCAACGACAGGGGGCCATATAGCAATCAGCCCCAGCATTTT. Residues: CASNDRGPYSNQPQHF.

The CDR3 coding sequence is TGTGCCAGCAGTTACCTCAGTCGGGTCCAAGCCTACGAGCAGTACTTC. Protein sequence: CASSYLSRVQAYEQYF. The rearrangement links TRBV6-5 to TRBJ2-7; D is uncertain. The CDR3 covers 16 residues. CDR1 is MNHEY, CDR2 SVGAGI, per germline. Trimming removed 2 bases at V and 2 bases at J, with 16 bases between.

This clonotype appeared many times. The chain has TRBV5-1 and TRBJ1-4; D is uncertain. V lost 0 bases and J lost 3, with 6 bases in between. Looked up from germline, CDR1 is SGHRS and CDR2 is YFSETQ. This CDR3 spans 14 amino acids. The CDR3 region is CASSLAGSNEKLFF. In DNA form, the CDR3 reads TGCGCCAGCAGCTTGGCGGGTTCTAATGAAAAACTGTTTTTT.

The chain is built from TRBV6-1 and TRBJ2-7; 10 bases align to TRBD1. Germline CDR1 MNHNS, CDR2 SASEGT. V lost 4 bases and J lost 0; bases outside the gene matches: 6. The CDR3 runs 16 residues. For the CDR3, the DNA is TGTGCCAGCAGTGCTGGGACAGGGGCCAGCTCCTACGAGCAGTACTTC. Translation gives CASSAGTGASSYEQYF.